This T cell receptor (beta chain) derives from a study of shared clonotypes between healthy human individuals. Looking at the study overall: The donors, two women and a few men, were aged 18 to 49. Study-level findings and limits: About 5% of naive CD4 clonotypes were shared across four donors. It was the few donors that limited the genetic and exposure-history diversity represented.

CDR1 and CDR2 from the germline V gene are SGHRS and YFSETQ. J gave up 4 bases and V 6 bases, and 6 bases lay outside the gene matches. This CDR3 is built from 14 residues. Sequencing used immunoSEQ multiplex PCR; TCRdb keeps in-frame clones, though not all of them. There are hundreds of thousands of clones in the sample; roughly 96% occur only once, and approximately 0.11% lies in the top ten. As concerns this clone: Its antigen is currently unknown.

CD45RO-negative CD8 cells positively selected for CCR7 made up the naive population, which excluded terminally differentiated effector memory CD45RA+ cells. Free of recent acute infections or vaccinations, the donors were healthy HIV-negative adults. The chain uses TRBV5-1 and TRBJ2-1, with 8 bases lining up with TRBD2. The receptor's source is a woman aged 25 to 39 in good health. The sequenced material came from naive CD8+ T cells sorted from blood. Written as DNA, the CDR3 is TGCGCCAGCACTGGCGGGAGGCCTTACAATGAGCAGTTCTTC. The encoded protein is CASTGGRPYNEQFF.